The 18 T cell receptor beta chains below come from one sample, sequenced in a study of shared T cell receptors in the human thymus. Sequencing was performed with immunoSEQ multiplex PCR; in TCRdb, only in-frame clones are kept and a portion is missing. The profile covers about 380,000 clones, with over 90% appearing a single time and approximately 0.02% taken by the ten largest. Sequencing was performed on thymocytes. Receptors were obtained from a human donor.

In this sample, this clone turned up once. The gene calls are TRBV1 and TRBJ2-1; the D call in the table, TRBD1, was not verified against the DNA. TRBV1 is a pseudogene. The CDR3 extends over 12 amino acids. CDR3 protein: CTSSQVWGQQFF. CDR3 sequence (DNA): TGCACCAGCAGCCAAGTTTGGGGGCAGCAGTTCTTC.

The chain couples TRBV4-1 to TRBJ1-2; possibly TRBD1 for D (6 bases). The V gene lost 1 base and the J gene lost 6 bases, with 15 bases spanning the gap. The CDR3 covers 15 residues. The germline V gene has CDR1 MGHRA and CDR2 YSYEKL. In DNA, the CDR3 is TGCGCCAGCAGCCAAGGGGGGACAAGACTCAATGGCTACACCTTC. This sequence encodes CASSQGGTRLNGYTF.

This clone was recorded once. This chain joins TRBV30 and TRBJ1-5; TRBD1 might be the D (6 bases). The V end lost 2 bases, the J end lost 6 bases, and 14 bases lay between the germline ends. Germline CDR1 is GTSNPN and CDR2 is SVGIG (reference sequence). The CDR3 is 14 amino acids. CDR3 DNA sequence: TGTGCCTGGAGTCCTGGCCCGACAGGTCAGCCCCAGCATTTT. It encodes CAWSPGPTGQPQHF.

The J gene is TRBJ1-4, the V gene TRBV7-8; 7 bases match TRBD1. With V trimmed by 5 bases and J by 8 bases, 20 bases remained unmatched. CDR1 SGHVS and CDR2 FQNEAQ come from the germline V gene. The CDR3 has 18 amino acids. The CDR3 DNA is TGTGCCAGCAGCCCCGCCGTGGCAGGGGGTACCACTGGGGAAAAACTGTTTTTT. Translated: CASSPAVAGGTTGEKLFF.

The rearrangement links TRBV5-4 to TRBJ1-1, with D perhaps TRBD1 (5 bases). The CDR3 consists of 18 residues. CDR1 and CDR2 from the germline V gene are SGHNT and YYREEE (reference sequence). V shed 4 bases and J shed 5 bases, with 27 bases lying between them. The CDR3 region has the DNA TGTGCCAGCAGCGGAACTTCGGGGGACCCCGGGGCCGGGACTGAAGCTTTCTTT. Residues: CASSGTSGDPGAGTEAFF.

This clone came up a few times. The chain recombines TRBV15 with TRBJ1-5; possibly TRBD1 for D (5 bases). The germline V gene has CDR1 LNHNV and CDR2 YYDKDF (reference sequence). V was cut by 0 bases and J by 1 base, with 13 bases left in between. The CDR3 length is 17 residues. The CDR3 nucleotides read TGTGCCACCAGCAGAGATAGGGGCGAAAACAGCAATCAGCCCCAGCATTTT. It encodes CATSRDRGENSNQPQHF.

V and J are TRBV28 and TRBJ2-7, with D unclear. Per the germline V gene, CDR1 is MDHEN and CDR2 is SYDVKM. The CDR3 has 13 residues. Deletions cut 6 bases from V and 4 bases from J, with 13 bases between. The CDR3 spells CASSTQREYEQYF. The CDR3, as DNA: TGTGCCAGCAGCACCCAGAGAGAGTACGAGCAGTACTTC.

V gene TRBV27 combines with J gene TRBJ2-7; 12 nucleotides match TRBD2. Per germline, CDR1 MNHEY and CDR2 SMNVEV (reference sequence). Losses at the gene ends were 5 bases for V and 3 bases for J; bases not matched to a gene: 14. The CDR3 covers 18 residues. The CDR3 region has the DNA TGTGCCAGCAGTCCCCGACTAGCGGGAGCGAACGCTAGCTACGAGCAGTACTTC. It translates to CASSPRLAGANASYEQYF.

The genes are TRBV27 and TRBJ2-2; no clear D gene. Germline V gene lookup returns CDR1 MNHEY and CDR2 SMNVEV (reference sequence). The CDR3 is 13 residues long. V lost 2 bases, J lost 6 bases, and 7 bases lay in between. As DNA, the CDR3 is TGTGCCAGCAGTTTAAGTGTGGCCGGGGAGCTGTTTTTT. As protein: CASSLSVAGELFF.

CDR3 DNA sequence: TGTGCCAGCAGTTACGACCAGAGACCCATGAACACTGAAGCTTTCTTT. Translation: CASSYDQRPMNTEAFF. The chain couples TRBV6-5 to TRBJ1-1; D call uncertain. Trimming pared 2 bases from V and 0 bases from J, leaving 13 bases between. Germline values: CDR1 MNHEY, CDR2 SVGAGI. CDR3 length: 16 residues.

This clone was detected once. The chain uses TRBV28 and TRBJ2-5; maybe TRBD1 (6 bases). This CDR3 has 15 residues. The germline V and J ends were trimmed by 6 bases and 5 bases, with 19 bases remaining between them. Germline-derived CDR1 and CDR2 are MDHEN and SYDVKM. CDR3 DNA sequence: TGTGCCAGCAGAGGAGCCCAGGGGCGCGTTGAGACCCAGTACTTC. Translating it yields CASRGAQGRVETQYF.

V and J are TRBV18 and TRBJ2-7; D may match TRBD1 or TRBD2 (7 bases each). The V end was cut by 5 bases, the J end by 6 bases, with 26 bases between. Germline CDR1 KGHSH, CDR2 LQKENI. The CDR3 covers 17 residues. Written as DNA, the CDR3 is TGTGCCAGCTCATCAACTACAGGGGACGCCCGCGGGGGCGAGCAGTACTTC. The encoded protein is CASSSTTGDARGGEQYF.

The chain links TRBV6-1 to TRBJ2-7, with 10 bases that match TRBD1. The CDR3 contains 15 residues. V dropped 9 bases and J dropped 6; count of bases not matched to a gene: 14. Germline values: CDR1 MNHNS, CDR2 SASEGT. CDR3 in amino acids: CARIPFGTGVPEQYF. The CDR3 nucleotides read TGTGCCAGGATACCCTTCGGGACAGGGGTTCCCGAGCAGTACTTC.

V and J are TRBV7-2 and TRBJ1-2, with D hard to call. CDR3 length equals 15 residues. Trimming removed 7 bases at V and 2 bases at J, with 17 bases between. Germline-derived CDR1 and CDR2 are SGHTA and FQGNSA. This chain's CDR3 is CASTLLAGSNYGYTF. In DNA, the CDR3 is TGTGCCAGCACCCTCCTCGCAGGATCCAACTATGGCTACACCTTC.

CDR3 sequence: CASSAPAGDTHFGDTEAFF. The CDR3 DNA reads as TGTGCCAGCAGCGCCCCTGCGGGGGACACACATTTCGGAGACACTGAAGCTTTCTTT. The V call is TRBV9, the J call TRBJ1-1; D perhaps matches TRBD1 (6 bases). Germline V gives CDR1 SGDLS, CDR2 YYNGEE. V lost 3 bases to trimming and J lost 3 bases, with 27 bases between them. This CDR3 has 19 residues.

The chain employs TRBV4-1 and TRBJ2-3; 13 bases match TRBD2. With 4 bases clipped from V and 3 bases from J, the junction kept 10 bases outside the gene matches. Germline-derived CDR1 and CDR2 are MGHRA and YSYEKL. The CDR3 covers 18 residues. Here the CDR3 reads CASSLGTSGEPGTDTQYF. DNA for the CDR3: TGCGCCAGCAGCCTTGGGACTAGCGGGGAGCCGGGGACAGATACGCAGTATTTT.

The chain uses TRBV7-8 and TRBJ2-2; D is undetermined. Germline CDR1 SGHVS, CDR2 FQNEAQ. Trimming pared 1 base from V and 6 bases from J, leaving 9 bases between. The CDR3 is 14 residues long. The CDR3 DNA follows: TGTGCCAGCAGCTTAGACGTATTTCCCGGGGAGCTGTTTTTT. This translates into CASSLDVFPGELFF.

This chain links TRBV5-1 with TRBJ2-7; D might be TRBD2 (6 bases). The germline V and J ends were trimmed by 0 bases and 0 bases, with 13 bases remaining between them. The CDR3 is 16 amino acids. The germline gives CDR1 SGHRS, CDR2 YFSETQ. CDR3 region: CASSLGGRDLSYEQYF. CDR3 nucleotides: TGCGCCAGCAGCTTGGGAGGGCGGGACCTCTCCTACGAGCAGTACTTC.